Listed below are T cell receptor beta chains from one sample, sequenced in a study of cytomegalovirus exposure and HLA in healthy donors. Clones were sequenced by immunoSEQ multiplex PCR, and TCRdb holds only the in-frame ones, with some missing. The repertoire holds fewer than 200,000 clones, with 70% to 90% as singletons. The material sequenced was PBMCs. Receptor source: a man younger than 35 in good health and CMV-seropositive. The CDR3 runs from the conserved cysteine through the conserved F or W. D genes are given only for firm matches. Clone sizes are given selectively: once, few, many, or a class where the clone is expanded.

v_gene	d_gene	j_gene	abundance	CDR3nt	CDR3aa
TRBV7-2	TRBD2	TRBJ2-1	few	TGTGCCAGCAGCTTAGCCCAGGGACTAGCGGGGGGGCCCTCCTACAATGAGCAGTTCTTC	CASSLAQGLAGGPSYNEQFF
TRBV10-3	TRBD1	TRBJ1-5	.	TGTGCCATCAGTGAAGACAGGGTTCAGCCCCAGCATTTT	CAISEDRVQPQHF
TRBV4-3	.	TRBJ2-7	few	TGCGCCAGCAGCCAAGAGACCACTCATTCTCTCGGCGGCTACGAGCAGTACTTC	CASSQETTHSLGGYEQYF
TRBV6-6	TRBD2	TRBJ2-1	.	TGTGCCAGCACCCGGAGCGGGGTAGACAATGAGCAGTTCTTC	CASTRSGVDNEQFF
TRBV6-1	.	TRBJ2-7	.	TGTGCCAGCAGGACAGGAGCCTACGAGCAGTACTTC	CASRTGAYEQYF
TRBV7-9	TRBD1	TRBJ2-2	.	TGTGCCAGCAGCTTCTCCCTCGGGACAGGCGATACGAACACCGGGGAGCTGTTTTTT	CASSFSLGTGDTNTGELFF
TRBV6-6	.	TRBJ2-2	.	TGTGCCAGCAGTTACGGGGCAGGCACCGGGGAGCTGTTTTTT	CASSYGAGTGELFF
TRBV14	.	TRBJ2-3	.	TGTGCCAGCAGCCAAGGCGGGGGCTACACAGATACGCAGTATTTT	CASSQGGGYTDTQYF
TRBV5-6	.	TRBJ2-3	.	TGTGCCAGCAGCTTGAAAGGGGGTCAAGATACGCAGTATTTT	CASSLKGGQDTQYF
TRBV6-5	TRBD1	TRBJ2-1	.	TGTGCCAGCAGGGAAACAGGGGTCCCCGACAATGAGCAGTTCTTC	CASRETGVPDNEQFF
TRBV5-6	.	TRBJ2-7	few	TGTGCCAGCAGCTTCGGGGATGTCTACGAGCAGTACTTC	CASSFGDVYEQYF
TRBV5-1	TRBD1	TRBJ2-3	.	TGCGCCAGCAGCTCTGGGAGTTCGACAGGGGGAAGCACAGATACGCAGTATTTT	CASSSGSSTGGSTDTQYF
TRBV6-1	.	TRBJ1-1	.	TGTGCCAGCACCTTCTACACTGAAGCTTTCTTT	CASTFYTEAFF
TRBV18	TRBD1	TRBJ2-6	.	TGTGCCAGCTCACGAACCGGGACAGACGACTCTGGGGCCAACGTCCTGACTTTC	CASSRTGTDDSGANVLTF
TRBV7-9	TRBD1	TRBJ1-2	.	TGTGCCAGCAGCTTAGGGGGACAGGGAAGCTACGGCTACACCTTC	CASSLGGQGSYGYTF
TRBV15	.	TRBJ2-1	.	TGTGCCACCAGCGTGGGGGGGGCGTACAATGAGCAGTTCTTC	CATSVGGAYNEQFF
TRBV10-3	TRBD1	TRBJ1-5	.	TGTGCCATCGGGACAGGAGATAGCAATCAGCCCCAGCATTTT	CAIGTGDSNQPQHF
TRBV25-1	.	TRBJ2-6	.	TGTGCCAGCACTGGGGCCAACGGCCTGACTTTC	CASTGANGLTF
TRBV10-3	TRBD2	TRBJ2-3	once	TGTGCCATCAGCCGGACTAGCGAAAGCACAGATACGCAGTATTTT	CAISRTSESTDTQYF
TRBV5-6	.	TRBJ2-3	.	TGTGCCAGCAGCTTGGCCGTCGCGGGTGGAGCAGATACGCAGTATTTT	CASSLAVAGGADTQYF
TRBV5-4	TRBD1	TRBJ2-2	few	TGTGCCAGCAGCGGGACAGTTTCGGCGAACACCGGGGAGCTGTTTTTT	CASSGTVSANTGELFF
TRBV6-5	TRBD1	TRBJ2-7	few	TGTGCCAGCAGTTACTCACAGGGGGCATACGAGCAGTACTTC	CASSYSQGAYEQYF
TRBV9	TRBD2	TRBJ2-5	.	TGTGCCAGCAGCGTAGCCCTTGATCTCGGGGGGGAGACCCAGTACTTC	CASSVALDLGGETQYF
TRBV5-1	TRBD1	TRBJ2-2	.	TGCGCCAGCAGCCTACAGGGGGTGGACACCGGGGAGCTGTTTTTT	CASSLQGVDTGELFF
TRBV4-1	TRBD1	TRBJ1-2	.	TGCGCCAGCAGCCAAGAGGACAGGTTCTATGGCTACACCTTC	CASSQEDRFYGYTF
TRBV6-5	TRBD1	TRBJ2-1	.	TGTGCCAGCAGTTTCCACAGGGGGGAGCAGTTCTTC	CASSFHRGEQFF
TRBV7-8	TRBD2	TRBJ2-5	.	TGTGCCAGCAGGGGACTAGTCGGGCACAAAGAGACCCAGTACTTC	CASRGLVGHKETQYF
TRBV18	.	TRBJ1-1	few	TGTGCCAGCTCACCACTACACGTAAACACTGAAGCTTTCTTT	CASSPLHVNTEAFF
TRBV7-9	.	TRBJ2-7	once	TGTGCCAGCAGCGCCCCCACGACATTTGGGGGCCCTAGCTCCTACGAGCAGTACTTC	CASSAPTTFGGPSSYEQYF
TRBV30	TRBD1	TRBJ2-7	.	TGTGCCTGGTCTCCCGGGACAGGCCAACCGAGGCAGTACTTC	CAWSPGTGQPRQYF
TRBV2	TRBD2	TRBJ2-7	.	TGTGCCAGCAGCTATACTAGCGGTACCTACGAGCAGTACTTC	CASSYTSGTYEQYF
TRBV2	TRBD1	TRBJ1-1	.	TGTGCCAGCAGTTTACAGGGGACGAACACTGAAGCTTTCTTT	CASSLQGTNTEAFF
TRBV18	TRBD1	TRBJ2-1	.	TGTGCCAGCTCACCGGGACAGGGGCTGGCCTCCTACAATGAGCAGTTCTTC	CASSPGQGLASYNEQFF
TRBV30	.	TRBJ2-5	.	TGTGCCTGGAGTGACGTGGCGGGGACCCAGTACTTC	CAWSDVAGTQYF
TRBV19	TRBD1	TRBJ2-2	.	TGTGCCAGTAGTATAGCCTGGACAGGGGGCGGTGGGGGGCTGTTTTTT	CASSIAWTGGGGGLFF
TRBV5-4	TRBD1	TRBJ1-1	few	TGTGCCAGCAGCGGACAGGGTGGGACTGAAGCTTTCTTT	CASSGQGGTEAFF
TRBV19	TRBD2	TRBJ2-1	once	TGTGCCAGTAGTGCCCTAGCGGGGGGCACATATGAGCAGTTCTTC	CASSALAGGTYEQFF
TRBV19	TRBD1	TRBJ1-4	.	TGTGCCAGTAGCGACAGGGCGACTAATGAAAAACTGTTTTTT	CASSDRATNEKLFF
TRBV19	TRBD1	TRBJ1-6	.	TGTGCCAGTAGTACCGCCGGGACAGGGTCATATAATTCACCCCTCCACTTT	CASSTAGTGSYNSPLHF
TRBV7-7	TRBD1	TRBJ2-7	.	TGTGCTAGCAGCTTTCACAGGGGGAGGTACGAGCAGTACTTC	CASSFHRGRYEQYF
TRBV28	.	TRBJ1-3	.	TGTGCCAGCAGCCAATCAGGGTCCCCCTCTGGAAACACCATATATTTT	CASSQSGSPSGNTIYF
TRBV6-1	.	TRBJ1-1	.	TGTGCCAGCAGGATGGACATCATGAACACTGAAGCTTTCTTT	CASRMDIMNTEAFF